These T cell receptor beta chains were read from a single sample in a study of shared clonotypes between healthy human individuals. Measured with immunoSEQ multiplex PCR; TCRdb has only the in-frame clones, and not every one. The table has about 450,000 clones, 70% to 80% seen once. Material for sequencing was PBMCs. The receptors come from a woman between 40 and 50 years old in good health. Some clones in this sample may be carry-over from other donors' samples. Each CDR3 is given with its conserved first and last residue.

J gene: TRBJ2-3
V gene: TRBV7-2
CDR3 protein: CASSLALLAGEITDTQYF

J gene: TRBJ1-5
V gene: TRBV30
CDR3 protein: CAWSEPGRDPGNQPQHF

J gene: TRBJ2-7
V gene: TRBV6-6
CDR3 protein: CASRAGGGSYEQYF

J gene: TRBJ2-3
V gene: TRBV30
CDR3 protein: CAWSDGSATDTQYF

J gene: TRBJ1-2
V gene: TRBV11-2
CDR3 protein: CASSLRGQVFGYTF

J gene: TRBJ1-6
V gene: TRBV25-1
CDR3 protein: CASSEYLGGGMGSPLHF

J gene: TRBJ2-7
V gene: TRBV19
CDR3 protein: CARNPGTAYEQYF

J gene: TRBJ2-1
V gene: TRBV7-2
CDR3 protein: CASSLGLGGEQFF

J gene: TRBJ2-5
V gene: TRBV5-1
CDR3 protein: CASSLAASGSSETQYF

J gene: TRBJ2-3
V gene: TRBV7-8
CDR3 protein: CASSSGDRTTDTQYF

J gene: TRBJ2-7
V gene: TRBV7-7
CDR3 protein: CASSRLGSYEQYF

J gene: TRBJ2-1
V gene: TRBV29-1
CDR3 protein: CSVASGPNEQFF

J gene: TRBJ1-4
V gene: TRBV28
CDR3 protein: CASSSPPQGTNEKLFF

J gene: TRBJ2-1
V gene: TRBV18
CDR3 protein: CASSMTGDWGEQFF

J gene: TRBJ1-4
V gene: TRBV19
CDR3 protein: CASSIGGAESEKLFF

J gene: TRBJ2-5
V gene: TRBV6-1
CDR3 protein: CASSRDSLFETQYF

J gene: TRBJ1-1
V gene: TRBV27
CDR3 protein: CASSLSLSQGEAFF

J gene: TRBJ1-1
V gene: TRBV2
CDR3 protein: CASRPGRWTEAFF

J gene: TRBJ2-3
V gene: TRBV5-1
CDR3 protein: CASSGQGTTDTQYF

J gene: TRBJ1-1
V gene: TRBV6-1
CDR3 protein: CASSVRQDGSEAFF

J gene: TRBJ2-1
V gene: TRBV2
CDR3 protein: CASSEGLAGRQFF

J gene: TRBJ2-3
V gene: TRBV7-2
CDR3 protein: CASSLQPDTQYF

J gene: TRBJ2-7
V gene: TRBV11-1
CDR3 protein: CASSLDGGHYEQYF

J gene: TRBJ1-4
V gene: TRBV10-2
CDR3 protein: CATPRWEATNEKLFF

J gene: TRBJ1-2
V gene: TRBV23-1
CDR3 protein: CASSQPGDSLGGYTF

J gene: TRBJ2-7
V gene: TRBV28
CDR3 protein: CASSLWSVTYEQYF

J gene: TRBJ2-1
V gene: TRBV7-9
CDR3 protein: CASSLGAGGQNEQFF

J gene: TRBJ1-4
V gene: TRBV6-1
CDR3 protein: CASSERSGQGAEKLFF

J gene: TRBJ1-1
V gene: TRBV5-1
CDR3 protein: CASSSGPQTANTEAFF

J gene: TRBJ2-1
V gene: TRBV11-3
CDR3 protein: CASSLGGSYNEQFF

J gene: TRBJ2-1
V gene: TRBV7-2
CDR3 protein: CASSLSTGGVNEQFF

J gene: TRBJ2-7
V gene: TRBV9
CDR3 protein: CASSPGLAGDQQYF

J gene: TRBJ2-5
V gene: TRBV5-6
CDR3 protein: CASTLRTRSQETQYF